This T cell receptor beta chain is from a study of T cell responses to AZD1222 COVID-19 vaccine. The study's findings and limits: Close to half of all spike-specific TCRs reportedly target regions of the variants that are unmutated.

Concerning this clone itself: The target antigen is unknown.

Method: immunoSEQ multiplex PCR; TCRdb's copy keeps in-frame clones and lacks some. The sample holds 140,000 to 150,000 clones; roughly nine tenths are singletons and the top ten take about 1.5%. Germline CDR1 reads LNHDA; CDR2 reads SQIVND (reference sequence). Trimming took off 6 bases at V and 0 bases at J, with 12 bases between the two ends. The CDR3 totals 14 residues. The receptor comes from an adult in good health. Material: peripheral blood, obtained on day 0 of AZD1222 vaccination. The chain links TRBV19 to TRBJ2-7; D possibly corresponds to TRBD1 (5 bases). The CDR3 spells CASSPVGASYEQYF. The CDR3 DNA reads TGTGCCAGTAGCCCTGTTGGGGCCTCCTACGAGCAGTACTTC.